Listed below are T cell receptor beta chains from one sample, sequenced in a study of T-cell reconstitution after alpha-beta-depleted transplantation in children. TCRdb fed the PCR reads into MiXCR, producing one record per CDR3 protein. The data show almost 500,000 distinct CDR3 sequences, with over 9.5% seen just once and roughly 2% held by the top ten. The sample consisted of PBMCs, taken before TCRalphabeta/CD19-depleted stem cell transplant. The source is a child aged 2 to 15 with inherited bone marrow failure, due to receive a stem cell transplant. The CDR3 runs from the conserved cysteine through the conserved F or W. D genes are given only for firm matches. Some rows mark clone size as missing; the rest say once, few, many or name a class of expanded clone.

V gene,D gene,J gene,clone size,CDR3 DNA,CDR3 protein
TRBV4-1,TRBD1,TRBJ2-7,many,TGCGCCAGCAGCCCCCGGTACAGGGGTCCCTACGAGCAGTACTTC,CASSPRYRGPYEQYF
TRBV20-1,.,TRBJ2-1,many,TGCAGTGCTAGGCTCGACTCCTACAATGAGCAGTTCTTC,CSARLDSYNEQFF
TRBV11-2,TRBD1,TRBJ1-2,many,TGTGCCAGCAGCCCGGGACAGAAAATCCTACGAATCTCCTATGGCTACACCTTC,CASSPGQKILRISYGYTF
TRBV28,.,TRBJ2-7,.,TGTGCCAGCAGTTGGCCGGAGAGCTACGAGCAGTACTTC,CASSWPESYEQYF
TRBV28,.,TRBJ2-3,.,TGTGCCAGCAGTGGACCGGCCCGAAGCACAGATACGCAGTATTTT,CASSGPARSTDTQYF
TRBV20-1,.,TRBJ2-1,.,TGCAGTGCTAGTCCTATCGAGCGGAGCCCCTACAATGAGCAGTTCTTC,CSASPIERSPYNEQFF
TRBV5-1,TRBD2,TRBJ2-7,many,TGCGCCAGCAGCATGGCGCTAGCGGGAACCCCCGACGAGCAGTACTTC,CASSMALAGTPDEQYF
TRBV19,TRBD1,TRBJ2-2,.,TGTGCCAGTAGTATAGGGACAGGGGGCACCGGGGAGCTGTTTTTT,CASSIGTGGTGELFF
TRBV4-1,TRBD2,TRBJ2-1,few,TGCGCCAGCAGCCATGTAGGCGGGAGGTCGACCTACAATGAGCAGTTCTTC,CASSHVGGRSTYNEQFF
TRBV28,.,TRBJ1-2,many,TGTGCCAGCAGTTGGTCGGGTGGCTATGGCTACACCTTC,CASSWSGGYGYTF